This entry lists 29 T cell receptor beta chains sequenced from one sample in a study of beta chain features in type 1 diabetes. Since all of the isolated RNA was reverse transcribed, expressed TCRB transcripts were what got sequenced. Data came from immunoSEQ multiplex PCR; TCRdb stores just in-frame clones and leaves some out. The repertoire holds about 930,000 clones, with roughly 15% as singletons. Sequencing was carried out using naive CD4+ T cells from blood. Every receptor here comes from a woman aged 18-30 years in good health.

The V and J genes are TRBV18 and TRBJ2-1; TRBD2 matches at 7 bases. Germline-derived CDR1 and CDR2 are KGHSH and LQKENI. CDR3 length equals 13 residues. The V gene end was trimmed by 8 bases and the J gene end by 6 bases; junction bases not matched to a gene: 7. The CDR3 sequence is CASTRGGPNEQFF. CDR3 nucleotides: TGTGCCAGCACCCGCGGGGGTCCCAATGAGCAGTTCTTC.

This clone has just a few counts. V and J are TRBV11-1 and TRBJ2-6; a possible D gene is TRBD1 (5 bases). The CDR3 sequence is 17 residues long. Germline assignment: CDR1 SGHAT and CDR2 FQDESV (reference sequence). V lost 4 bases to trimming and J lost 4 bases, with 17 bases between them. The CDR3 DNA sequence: TGTGCCAGCAGCTCTACATACAGGCCGTCAGGGGCCAACGTCCTGACTTTC. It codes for CASSSTYRPSGANVLTF. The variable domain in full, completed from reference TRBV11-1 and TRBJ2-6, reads EAEVAQSPRYKITEKSQAVAFWCDPISGHATLYWYRQILGQGPELLVQFQDESVVDDSQLPKDRFSAERLKGVDSTLKIQPAELGDSAMYLCASSSTYRPSGANVLTFGAGSRLTVL.

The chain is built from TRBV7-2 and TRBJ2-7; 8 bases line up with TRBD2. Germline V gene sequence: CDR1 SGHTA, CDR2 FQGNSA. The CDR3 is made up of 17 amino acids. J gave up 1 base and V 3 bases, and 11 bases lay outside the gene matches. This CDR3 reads CASSFLAGGSVSYEQYF. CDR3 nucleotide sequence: TGTGCCAGCAGCTTTCTCGCGGGAGGATCGGTGTCCTACGAGCAGTACTTC.

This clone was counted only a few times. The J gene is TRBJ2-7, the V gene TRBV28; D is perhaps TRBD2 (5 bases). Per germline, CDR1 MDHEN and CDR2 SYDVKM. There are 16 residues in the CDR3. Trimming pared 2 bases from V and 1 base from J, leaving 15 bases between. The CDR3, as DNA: TGTGCCAGCAGTTTAGGATCTGGCGGGCCTTCCTACGAGCAGTACTTC. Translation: CASSLGSGGPSYEQYF.

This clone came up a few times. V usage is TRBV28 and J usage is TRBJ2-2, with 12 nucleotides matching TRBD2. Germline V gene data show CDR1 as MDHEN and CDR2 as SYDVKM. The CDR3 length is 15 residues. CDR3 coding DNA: TGTGCTGCGGTTGGGCTAGCGGGAGGGGACCGGGAGCTGTTTTTT. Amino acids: CAAVGLAGGDRELFF.

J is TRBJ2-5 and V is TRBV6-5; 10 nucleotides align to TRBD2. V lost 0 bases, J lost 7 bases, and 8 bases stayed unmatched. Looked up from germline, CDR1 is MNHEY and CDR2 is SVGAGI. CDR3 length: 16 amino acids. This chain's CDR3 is CASSYSLAGAEGTQYF. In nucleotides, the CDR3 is TGTGCCAGCAGTTACTCGCTAGCGGGAGCGGAAGGGACCCAGTACTTC.

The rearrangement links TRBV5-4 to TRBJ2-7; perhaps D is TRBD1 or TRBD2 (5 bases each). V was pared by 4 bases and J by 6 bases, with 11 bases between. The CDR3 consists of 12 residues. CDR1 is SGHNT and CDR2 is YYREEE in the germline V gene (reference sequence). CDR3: CASSHNGGEQYF. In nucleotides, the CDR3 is TGTGCCAGCAGCCACAATGGGGGCGAGCAGTACTTC.

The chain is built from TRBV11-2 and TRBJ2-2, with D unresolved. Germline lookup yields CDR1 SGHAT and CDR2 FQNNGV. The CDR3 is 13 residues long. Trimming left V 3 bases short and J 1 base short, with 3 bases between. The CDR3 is CASSFQNTGELFF. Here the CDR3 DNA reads TGTGCCAGCAGCTTCCAGAACACCGGGGAGCTGTTTTTT.

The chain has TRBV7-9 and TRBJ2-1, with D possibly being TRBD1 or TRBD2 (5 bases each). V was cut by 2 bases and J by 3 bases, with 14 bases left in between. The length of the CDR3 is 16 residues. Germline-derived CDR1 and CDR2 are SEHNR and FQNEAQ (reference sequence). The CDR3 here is CASSLRFWGNYNEQFF. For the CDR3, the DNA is TGTGCCAGCAGCTTAAGGTTCTGGGGGAACTACAATGAGCAGTTCTTC.

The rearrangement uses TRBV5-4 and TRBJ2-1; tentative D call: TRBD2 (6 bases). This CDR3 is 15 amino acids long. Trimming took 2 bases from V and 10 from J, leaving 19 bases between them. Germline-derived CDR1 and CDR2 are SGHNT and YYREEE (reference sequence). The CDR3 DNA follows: TGTGCCAGCAGCTTCCGGGACTCGCACCGGGGGGAGCAGTTCTTC. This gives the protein CASSFRDSHRGEQFF.

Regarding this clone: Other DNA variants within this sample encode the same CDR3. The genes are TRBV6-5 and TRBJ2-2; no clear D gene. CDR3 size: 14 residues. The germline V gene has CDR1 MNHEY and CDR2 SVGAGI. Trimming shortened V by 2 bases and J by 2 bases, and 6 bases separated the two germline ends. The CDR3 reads CASSYRANTGELFF. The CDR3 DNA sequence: TGTGCCAGCAGTTACAGGGCTAACACCGGGGAGCTGTTTTTT.

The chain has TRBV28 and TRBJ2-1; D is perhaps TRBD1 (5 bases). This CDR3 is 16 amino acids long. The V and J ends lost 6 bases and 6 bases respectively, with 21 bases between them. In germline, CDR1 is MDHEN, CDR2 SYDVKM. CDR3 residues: CASSPRPGTGANEQFF. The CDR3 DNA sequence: TGTGCCAGCAGCCCGCGGCCGGGTACTGGGGCCAATGAGCAGTTCTTC.

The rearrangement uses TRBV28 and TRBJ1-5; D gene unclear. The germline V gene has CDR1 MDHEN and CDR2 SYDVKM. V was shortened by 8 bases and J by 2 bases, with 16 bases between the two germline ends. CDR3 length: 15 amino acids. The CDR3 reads CASGFSGGGNQPQHF. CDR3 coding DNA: TGTGCCAGCGGATTTTCAGGTGGTGGCAATCAGCCCCAGCATTTT. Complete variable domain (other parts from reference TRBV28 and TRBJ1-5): DVKVTQSSRYLVKRTGEKVFLECVQDMDHENMFWYRQDPGLGLRLIYFSYDVKMKEKGDIPEGYSVSREKKERFSLILESASTNQTSMYLCASGFSGGGNQPQHFGDGTRLSIL.

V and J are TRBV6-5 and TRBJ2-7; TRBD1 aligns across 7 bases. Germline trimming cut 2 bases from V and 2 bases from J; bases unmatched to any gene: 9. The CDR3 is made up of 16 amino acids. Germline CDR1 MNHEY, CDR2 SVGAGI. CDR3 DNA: TGTGCCAGCAGTTACGGCGACAGGGCACCCCCCTACGAGCAGTACTTC. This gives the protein CASSYGDRAPPYEQYF.

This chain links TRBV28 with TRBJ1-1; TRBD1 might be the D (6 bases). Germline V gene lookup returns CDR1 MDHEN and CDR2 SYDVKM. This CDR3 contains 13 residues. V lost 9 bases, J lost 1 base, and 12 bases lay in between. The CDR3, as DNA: TGTGCCAGTACGGTGACAGGGAACACTGAAGCTTTCTTT. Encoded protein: CASTVTGNTEAFF.

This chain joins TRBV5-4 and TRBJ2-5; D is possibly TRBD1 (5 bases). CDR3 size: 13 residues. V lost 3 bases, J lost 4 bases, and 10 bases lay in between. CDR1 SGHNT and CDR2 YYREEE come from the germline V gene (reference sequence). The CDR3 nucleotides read TGTGCCAGCAGCTCAGGGTTACGAGAGACCCAGTACTTC. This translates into CASSSGLRETQYF.

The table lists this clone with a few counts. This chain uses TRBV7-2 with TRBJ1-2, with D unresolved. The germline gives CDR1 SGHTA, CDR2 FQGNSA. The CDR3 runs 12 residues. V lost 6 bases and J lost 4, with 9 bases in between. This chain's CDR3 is CASREESYGYTF. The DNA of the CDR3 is TGTGCCAGCAGGGAGGAGTCCTATGGCTACACCTTC.

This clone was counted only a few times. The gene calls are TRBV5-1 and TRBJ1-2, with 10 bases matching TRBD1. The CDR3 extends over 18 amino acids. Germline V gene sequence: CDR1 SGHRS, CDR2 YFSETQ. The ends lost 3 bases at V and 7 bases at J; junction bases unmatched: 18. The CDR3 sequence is CASSYDRGQVSGNGGYTF. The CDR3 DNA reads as TGCGCCAGCAGCTACGACAGGGGGCAAGTTTCGGGCAATGGTGGCTACACCTTC. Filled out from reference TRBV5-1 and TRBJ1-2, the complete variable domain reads KAGVTQTPRYLIKTRGQQVTLSCSPISGHRSVSWYQQTPGQGLQFLFEYFSETQRNKGNFPGRFSGRQFSNSRSEMNVSTLELGDSALYLCASSYDRGQVSGNGGYTFGSGTRLTVV.

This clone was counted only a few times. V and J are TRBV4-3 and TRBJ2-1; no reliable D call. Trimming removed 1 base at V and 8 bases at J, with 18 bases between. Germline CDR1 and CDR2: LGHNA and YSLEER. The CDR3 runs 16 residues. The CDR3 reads CASSQVWGNTVDEQFF. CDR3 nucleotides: TGCGCCAGCAGCCAAGTATGGGGTAATACGGTAGATGAGCAGTTCTTC.

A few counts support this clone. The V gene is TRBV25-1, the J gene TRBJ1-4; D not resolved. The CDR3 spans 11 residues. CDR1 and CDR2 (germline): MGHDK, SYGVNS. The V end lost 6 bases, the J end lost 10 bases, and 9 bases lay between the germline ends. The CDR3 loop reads CASRDHGKLFF. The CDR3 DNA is TGTGCCAGCAGGGACCACGGAAAACTGTTTTTT.

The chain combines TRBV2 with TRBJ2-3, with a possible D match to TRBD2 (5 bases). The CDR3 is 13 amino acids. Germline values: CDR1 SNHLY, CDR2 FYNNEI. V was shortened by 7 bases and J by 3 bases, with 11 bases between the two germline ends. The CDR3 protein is CASNRGTTDTQYF. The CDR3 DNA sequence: TGTGCCAGCAACCGGGGAACAACAGATACGCAGTATTTT.

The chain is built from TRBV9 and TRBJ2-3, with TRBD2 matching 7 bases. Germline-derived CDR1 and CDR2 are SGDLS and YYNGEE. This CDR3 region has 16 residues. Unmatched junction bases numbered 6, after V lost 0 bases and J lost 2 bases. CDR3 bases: TGTGCCAGCAGCGTAGGGGCTAGCGGAACCACAGATACGCAGTATTTT. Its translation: CASSVGASGTTDTQYF.

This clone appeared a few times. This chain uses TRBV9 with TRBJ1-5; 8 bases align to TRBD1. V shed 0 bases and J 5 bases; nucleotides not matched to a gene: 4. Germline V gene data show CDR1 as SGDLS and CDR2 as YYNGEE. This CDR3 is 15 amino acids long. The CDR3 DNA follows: TGTGCCAGCAGCGTAGGCGGACAGGGTTATCAGCCCCAGCATTTT. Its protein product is CASSVGGQGYQPQHF. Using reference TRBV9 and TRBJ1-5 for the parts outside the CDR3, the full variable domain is DSGVTQTPKHLITATGQRVTLRCSPRSGDLSVYWYQQSLDQGLQFLIQYYNGEERAKGNILERFSAQQFPDLHSELNLSSLELGDSALYFCASSVGGQGYQPQHFGDGTRLSIL.

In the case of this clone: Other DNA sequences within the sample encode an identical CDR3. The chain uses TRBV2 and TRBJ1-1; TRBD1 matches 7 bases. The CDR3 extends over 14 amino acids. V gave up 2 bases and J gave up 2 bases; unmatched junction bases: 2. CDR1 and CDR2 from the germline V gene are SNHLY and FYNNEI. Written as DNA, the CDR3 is TGTGCCAGCAGTGAATACAGGGGAAACACTGAAGCTTTCTTT. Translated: CASSEYRGNTEAFF.

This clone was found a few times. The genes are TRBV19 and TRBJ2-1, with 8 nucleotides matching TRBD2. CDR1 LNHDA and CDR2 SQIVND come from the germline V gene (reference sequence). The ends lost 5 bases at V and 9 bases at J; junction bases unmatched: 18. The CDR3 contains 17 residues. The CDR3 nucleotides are TGTGCCAGTAGTCCCCGTATAGCGGGAACGACTCCGGGTGAGCAGTTCTTC. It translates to CASSPRIAGTTPGEQFF.

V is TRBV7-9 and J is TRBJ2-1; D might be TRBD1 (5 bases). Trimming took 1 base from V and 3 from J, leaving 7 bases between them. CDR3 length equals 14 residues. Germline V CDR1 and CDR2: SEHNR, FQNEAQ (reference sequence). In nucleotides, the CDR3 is TGTGCCAGCAGCTTAGGACAGTTCTACAATGAGCAGTTCTTC. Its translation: CASSLGQFYNEQFF. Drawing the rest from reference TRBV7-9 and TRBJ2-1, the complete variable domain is DTGVSQNPRHKITKRGQNVTFRCDPISEHNRLYWYRQTLGQGPEFLTYFQNEAQLEKSRLLSDRFSAERPKGSFSTLEIQRTEQGDSAMYLCASSLGQFYNEQFFGPGTRLTVL.

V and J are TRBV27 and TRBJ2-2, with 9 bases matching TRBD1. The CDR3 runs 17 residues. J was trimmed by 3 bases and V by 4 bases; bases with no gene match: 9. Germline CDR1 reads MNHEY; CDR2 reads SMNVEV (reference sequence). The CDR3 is CASSSGQGQGYTGELFF. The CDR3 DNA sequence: TGTGCCAGCAGTTCTGGACAGGGGCAAGGGTACACCGGGGAGCTGTTTTTT.

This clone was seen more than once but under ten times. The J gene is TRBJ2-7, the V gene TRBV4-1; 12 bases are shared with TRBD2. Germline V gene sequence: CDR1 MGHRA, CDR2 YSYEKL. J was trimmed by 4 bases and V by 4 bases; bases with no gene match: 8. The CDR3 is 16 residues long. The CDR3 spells CASSPTTSGRSYEQYF. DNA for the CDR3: TGCGCCAGCAGCCCCACGACTAGCGGGAGATCGTACGAGCAGTACTTC.

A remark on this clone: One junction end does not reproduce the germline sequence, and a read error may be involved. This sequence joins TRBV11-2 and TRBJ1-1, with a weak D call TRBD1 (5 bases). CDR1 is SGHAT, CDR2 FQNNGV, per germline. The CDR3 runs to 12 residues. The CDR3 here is CASSFGAAEAFF. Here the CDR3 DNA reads TGTGCCAGCAGCTTCGGGGCAGCGGAAGCTTTTTTT. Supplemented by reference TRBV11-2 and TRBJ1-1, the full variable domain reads EAGVAQSPRYKIIEKRQSVAFWCNPISGHATLYWYQQILGQGPKLLIQFQNNGVVDDSQLPKDRFSAERLKGVDSTLKIQPAKLEDSAVYLCASSFGAAEAFFGQGTRLTVV.